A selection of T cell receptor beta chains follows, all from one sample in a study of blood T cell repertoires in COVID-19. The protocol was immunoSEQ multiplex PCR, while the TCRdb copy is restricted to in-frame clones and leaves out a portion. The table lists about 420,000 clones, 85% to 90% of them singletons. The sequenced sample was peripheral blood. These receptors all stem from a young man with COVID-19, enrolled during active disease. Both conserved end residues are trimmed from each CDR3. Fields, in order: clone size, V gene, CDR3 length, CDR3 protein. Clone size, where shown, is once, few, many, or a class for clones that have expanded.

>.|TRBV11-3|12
ASGWRGTNEKLF
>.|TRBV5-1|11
ASSMDVGDTQY
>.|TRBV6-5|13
ASSYSNRGAQPQH
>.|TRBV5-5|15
ASSFGRGFTTNEKLF
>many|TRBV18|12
ASSQGAPPYEQY
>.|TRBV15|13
ATSKNRGHNYGYT
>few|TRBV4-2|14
ASSPKMGGEVYEQY
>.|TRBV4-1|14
ASSHSERGLGKTQY
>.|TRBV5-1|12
ASSLDAGKDTQY
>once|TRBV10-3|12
AISERTVNQPQH
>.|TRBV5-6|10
ASSPDSGELF
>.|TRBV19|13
ASSIAGGPYNEQF
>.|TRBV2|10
ASSGDRYEQY
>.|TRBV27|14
ASSLGTGVGNQPQH
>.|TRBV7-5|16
VRSLGLSGSLGANVLT
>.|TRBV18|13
ASSPVTTPNYGYT
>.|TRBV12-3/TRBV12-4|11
ASSPTGSTEAF
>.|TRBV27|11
ASKLAGGSPLH
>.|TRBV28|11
ASSLSSQETQY
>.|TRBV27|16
ASSSFQYSGSSYNEQF
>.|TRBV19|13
ASSIPGQEHYGYT
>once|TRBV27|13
ASSLSITSGDEQY
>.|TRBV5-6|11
ASSLVQINIQY
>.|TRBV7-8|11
ASSSGTGDAFD
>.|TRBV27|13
ASSLGQGATYEQY
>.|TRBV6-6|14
ASSNLRGSINNEQF
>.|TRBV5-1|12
ASSLGGPQETQY
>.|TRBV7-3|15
ASSLMPLAGGGETQY
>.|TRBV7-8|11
ASSATSGSSQY
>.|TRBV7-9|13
ASSLVTGGNTEAF
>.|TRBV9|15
ASSVTPRIAGVETQY
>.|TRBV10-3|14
AISESTGGLGSPLH
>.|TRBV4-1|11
ASSQDLSETQY
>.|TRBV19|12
ASSWDRASYGYT
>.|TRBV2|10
ASSGDRGGYT
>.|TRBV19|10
ASSTTGETQY
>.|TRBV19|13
ASSIGQGADYGYT
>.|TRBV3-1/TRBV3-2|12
ASSDRGSPDTQY
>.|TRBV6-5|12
ASSLPGGKGEAF
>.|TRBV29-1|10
SVGQGNSPLH
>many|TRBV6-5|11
ASQTSGFNEQF
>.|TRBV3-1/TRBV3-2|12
ASTSGTGAEKLF
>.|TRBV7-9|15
ASSLGWGRGFTDTQY
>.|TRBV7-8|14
ASILSGSRPTGELF
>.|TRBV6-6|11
ASSTGLHNEQF
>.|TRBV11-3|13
ASSPTSGLTGELF
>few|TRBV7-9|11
ASSPGQFHEQY
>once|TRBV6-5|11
ASKLQANTEAF
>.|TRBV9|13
ASSVATGASEKLF
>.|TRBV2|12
ASSGQGGTGELF
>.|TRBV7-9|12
ASSFGRKSNEQF
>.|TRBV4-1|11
ASSQDEGLGMY
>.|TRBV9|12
ASSVDRGSNEQF
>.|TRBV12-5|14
ASALILPSSSETQY
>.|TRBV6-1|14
ASSVHRGIYTGELF
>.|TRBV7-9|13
ASSLAEGANYGYT
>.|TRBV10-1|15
ASSEGGSGGLSYEQY
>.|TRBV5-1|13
ASKAGGPASDTQY
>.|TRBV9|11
ASSVGGDRELF